The rows below give T cell receptor beta chains drawn from one sample of a study of blood T cell repertoires in COVID-19. Assay used: immunoSEQ multiplex PCR; TCRdb lists only in-frame clones, some missing. The sample consists of 400,000 to 550,000 clones, about 85% of them appearing once. The sample comprised PBMCs or T cells enriched from blood (not recorded which). All receptors derive from a woman between 18 and 29 years old with acute COVID-19. Both conserved end residues are part of each CDR3. Fields, in order: J gene, V gene, D gene, CDR3 DNA, CDR3 protein. A D gene is named only where the DNA matches it firmly.

>TRBJ2-6|TRBV7-2|TRBD1
TGTGCCAGCAGCCCCCGACAGGGCCGGGCTGGGGCCAACGTCCTGACTTTC
CASSPRQGRAGANVLTF
>TRBJ2-5|TRBV7-7|.
TGTGCTAGCAGCTTAGAACCTAGCCGGGGGGAGACCCAGTACTTC
CASSLEPSRGETQYF
>TRBJ2-2|TRBV27|.
TGTGCCAGCAGTTTGTTTAGCCGGAGCGGGGAGCTGTTTTTT
CASSLFSRSGELFF
>TRBJ2-3|TRBV24-1|.
TGTGCCACCAGTGCAGGGAGCACAGATACGCAGTATTTT
CATSAGSTDTQYF
>TRBJ2-7|TRBV5-1|TRBD2
TGCGCCAGCAGCATGCTAGCGGGGGCCTCCTACGAGCAGTACTTC
CASSMLAGASYEQYF
>TRBJ1-2|TRBV10-2|.
TGCGCCAGTAGTGAGCCTCCCCCGACAGGTATCTATGGCTACACCTTC
CASSEPPPTGIYGYTF
>TRBJ1-4|TRBV9|.
TGTGCCAGCAGCGTCGACAGATTTAATGAAAAACTGTTTTTT
CASSVDRFNEKLFF
>TRBJ2-6|TRBV14|.
TGTGCCAGCAGCCTAGGTGGGAAACAGGGTTGGGGCTCTGGGGCCAACGTCCTGACTTTC
CASSLGGKQGWGSGANVLTF
>TRBJ2-7|TRBV3-1/TRBV3-2|TRBD2
TGTGCCAGCAGCCCCCAGGTAGCGGGGTCCTACGAGCAGTACTTC
CASSPQVAGSYEQYF
>TRBJ2-4|TRBV5-8|TRBD1
TGTGCCAGCAGCTTGGGGGACAGCTTAGCCAAAAACATTCAGTACTTC
CASSLGDSLAKNIQYF
>TRBJ1-2|TRBV18|.
TGTGCCAGCTCCGTGGGAGGGGATTCGGCTTACTATGGCTACACCTTC
CASSVGGDSAYYGYTF